One and the same sample provided the 30 T cell receptor beta chains below, sequenced in a study of CD8+CD57+ T cells in acquired aplastic anemia. Researchers used genomic DNA as the template to profile TCR beta VDJ and CDR3. Each CDR3 protein gets one entry after TCRdb re-called the reads with MiXCR. The sample yields about 130,000 distinct CDR3 sequences, around 48% seen once. Specimen: sorted CD4+, CD8+, or CD8+CD57+ T cells (not recorded which) from PBMCs. These receptors were obtained from a human donor in good health, serving as a control.

A word on this clonotype: A read error may explain this, as a much larger clone is one base away. The chain employs TRBV10-3 and TRBJ2-7; 8 bases match TRBD2. This CDR3 is built from 14 residues. Germline CDR1 reads ENHRY; CDR2 reads SYGVKD. The CDR3 DNA reads TGTGCCAGCAGTCCTCGGGGGGGCTACAATGAGCAGTACTTC. Translating it yields CASSPRGGYNEQYF.

Worth noting for this clonotype: With a much larger clone just one base away, this may be a read error. The chain recombines TRBV14 with TRBJ1-3; possible D gene TRBD1, 5 bases. The germline V gene has CDR1 SGHDN and CDR2 FVKESK. There are 16 residues in the CDR3. This CDR3 reads CASSHEKGFSRNTIYF. CDR3 coding DNA: TGTGCCAGCAGCCACGAGAAGGGGTTCTCTAGAAACACCATATATTTT.

This clonotype was recorded a few times. The chain combines TRBV11-2 with TRBJ1-1; D perhaps matches TRBD1 (6 bases). The CDR3 has 16 residues. The germline V and J ends were trimmed by 6 bases and 0 bases, with 17 bases remaining between them. CDR1 is SGHAT and CDR2 is FQNNGV in the germline V gene. The CDR3 reads CASRGGSRLMNTEAFF. As DNA, the CDR3 is TGTGCCAGCAGGGGGGGCAGCCGTCTGATGAACACTGAAGCTTTCTTT.

This clonotype appeared a few times. A read error is likely, as this CDR3 ends without the conserved phenylalanine or tryptophan. The chain recombines TRBV10-3 with TRBJ2-7; D remains unclear. The germline V gene has CDR1 ENHRY and CDR2 SYGVKD. The length of the CDR3 is 12 residues. Trimming left V 4 bases short and J 3 bases short, with 7 bases between. This CDR3 reads CAISGASYEQYL. The CDR3 nucleotides read TGTGCCATCAGTGGTGCCAGCTACGAGCAGTACCTC.

This chain links TRBV20-1 with TRBJ2-5; 9 bases agree with TRBD2. Per germline, CDR1 DFQATT and CDR2 SNEGSKA (reference sequence). Unmatched junction bases numbered 6, after V lost 3 bases and J lost 4 bases. The CDR3 loop spans 14 amino acids. The CDR3 here is CSASLAGGVETQYF. CDR3 DNA sequence: TGCAGTGCTAGTTTGGCGGGGGGGGTAGAGACCCAGTACTTC.

On this clonotype: This may stem from a read error, because a much larger clone lies one nucleotide away. V and J are TRBV27 and TRBJ1-6; 7 bases align to TRBD1. Trimming at V came to 11 bases and at J to 6 bases, leaving 10 bases not matched to a gene. This CDR3 is 14 amino acids long. Germline CDR1 MNHEY, CDR2 SMNVEV (reference sequence). CDR3 in amino acids: CAGTLRGGNSPLHF. The CDR3 nucleotides are TGTGCCGGCACCCTCAGGGGGGGTAATTCACCCCTCCACTTT.

Here the CDR3 reads CSALVEGYTF. The CDR3 DNA sequence: TGCAGCGCTCTGGTGGAAGGCTACACCTTC. This chain uses TRBV29-1 with TRBJ1-2; D is unclear. There are 10 residues in the CDR3. Germline assignment: CDR1 SQVTM and CDR2 ANQGSEA. Trimming pared 7 bases from V and 8 bases from J, leaving 11 bases between.

The genes are TRBV2 and TRBJ1-4, with TRBD1 matching 8 bases. This CDR3 spans 15 amino acids. Trimming took 6 bases from V and 6 from J; bases not matched to a gene: 9. Germline V gene sequence: CDR1 SNHLY, CDR2 FYNNEI. CDR3 amino acids: CASRPDRGWDEKLFF. Here the CDR3 DNA reads TGTGCCAGCAGGCCCGACAGGGGATGGGATGAAAAACTGTTTTTT.

The chain combines TRBV15 with TRBJ1-4; D ambiguous. Per the germline V gene, CDR1 is LNHNV and CDR2 is YYDKDF (reference sequence). V lost 1 base and J 8 bases, leaving 11 bases between the germline ends. The CDR3 spans 14 residues. The CDR3 loop is CATSRVGLGEKLFF. CDR3 in DNA: TGTGCCACCAGCAGAGTTGGGTTGGGGGAAAAACTGTTTTTT.

The V and J genes are TRBV14 and TRBJ2-3, with D perhaps TRBD1 (6 bases). Per the germline V gene, CDR1 is SGHDN and CDR2 is FVKESK. The CDR3 sequence is 15 residues long. V gave up 1 base and J gave up 6 bases, with 14 bases separating them. CDR3 in DNA: TGTGCCAGCAGCCAAGGTGTGGGCAGGGGCGATACGCAGTATTTT. It translates to CASSQGVGRGDTQYF.

Concerning this clonotype: One junction end does not reproduce the germline sequence, and a read error may be involved. The chain uses TRBV19 and TRBJ1-1; D gene uncertain. The CDR3 consists of 14 residues. Germline V gene sequence: CDR1 LNHDA, CDR2 SQIVND (reference sequence). The CDR3: CVSIERAGYTEAFF. The CDR3 coding sequence is TGTGTCAGTATTGAGCGGGCGGGATACACTGAAGCTTTCTTT.

This clonotype was detected once. The chain links TRBV9 to TRBJ2-5, with 9 bases lining up with TRBD2. V trimming: 3 bases; J trimming: 5 bases; junction bases outside the gene matches: 8. The germline gives CDR1 SGDLS, CDR2 YYNGEE. The CDR3 runs to 15 residues. Here the CDR3 reads CASSAGAGGSETQYF. The CDR3 DNA is TGTGCCAGCAGCGCGGGGGCGGGGGGGAGCGAGACCCAGTACTTC.

The chain employs TRBV6-5 and TRBJ1-2; 7 nucleotides match TRBD1. CDR3 length equals 15 residues. CDR1 MNHEY and CDR2 SVGAGI come from the germline V gene. J was trimmed by 8 bases and V by 0 bases; bases with no gene match: 9. In nucleotides, the CDR3 is TGTGCCAGCAGTTACTCACAGGGGAGGTTGGACGGCTACACCTTC. Translating gives CASSYSQGRLDGYTF.

This clonotype occurred many times. V usage is TRBV7-3 and J usage is TRBJ2-5, with 10 bases aligning to TRBD1. The CDR3 runs to 14 residues. Germline CDR1 SGHTA, CDR2 FQGTGA. V trimming: 5 bases; J trimming: 4 bases; junction bases outside the gene matches: 4. CDR3 nucleotide sequence: TGTGCCAGCAGCCCCGACAGGGGGCGAGAGACCCAGTACTTC. Its translation is CASSPDRGRETQYF.

In the case of this clonotype: Its ends do not fully match the called genes, so a read error is possible. The V and J genes are TRBV20-1 and TRBJ1-2; 7 bases fit TRBD1. The CDR3 extends over 13 amino acids. Germline CDR1 DFQATT, CDR2 SNEGSKA (reference sequence). CDR3 sequence: CSARDRWNYGYTF. CDR3 nucleotide sequence: TGCAGTGCTAGGGACAGGTGGAACTATGGCTACACCTTT.

The rearrangement joins TRBV2 to TRBJ1-5; 7 bases match TRBD1. CDR3 length: 15 residues. With 3 bases clipped from V and 4 bases from J, the junction kept 6 bases outside the gene matches. Germline CDR1 reads SNHLY; CDR2 reads FYNNEI. The DNA for the CDR3 is TGTGCCAGCAGTGACGACAGGGAGGTGAATCAGCCCCAGCATTTT. It codes for CASSDDREVNQPQHF.

In regard to this clonotype: A single base separates this from a much larger clone, so it may be a read error. The CDR3 does not end in the conserved phenylalanine or tryptophan, so this is likely a read error. The chain uses TRBV6-2 or TRBV6-3 and TRBJ2-3; D gene unclear. The V gene's germline CDR1 is MNHEY and CDR2 SVGEGT. The CDR3 is made up of 16 amino acids. Trimming took off 2 bases at V and 3 bases at J, with 15 bases between the two ends. The CDR3 protein is CASSYGGWLATDTQYS. The DNA of the CDR3 is TGTGCCAGCAGTTACGGTGGTTGGCTGGCGACAGATACGCAGTATTCT.

Ten or more counts support this clonotype. The CDR3 bases are TGCAGCGTTGAAGGGGCTAGCGGCCAAGAGACCCAGTACTTC. Translated: CSVEGASGQETQYF. The gene calls are TRBV29-1 and TRBJ2-5; 7 nucleotides match TRBD2. Trimming removed 1 base from V and 1 base from J; junction bases left unmatched: 3. The length of the CDR3 is 14 residues. Germline values: CDR1 SQVTM, CDR2 ANQGSEA.

The CDR3 bases are TGTGCCACCGAAGGGACAGGCAACAATCAGCCCCAGCATTTT. Translation gives CATEGTGNNQPQHF. The chain uses TRBV15 and TRBJ1-5; 8 nucleotides align to TRBD1. This CDR3 comprises 14 residues. The V and J ends lost 8 bases and 3 bases, in that order; junction bases with no gene match: 6. CDR1 is LNHNV and CDR2 is YYDKDF in the germline V gene (reference sequence).

This chain connects TRBV10-3 to TRBJ1-1; D remains unclear. V lost 6 bases to trimming and J lost 0 bases, with 8 bases between them. The CDR3 spans 13 residues. From germline, CDR1 is ENHRY and CDR2 SYGVKD. The CDR3 region is CAIRDALNTEAFF. DNA for the CDR3: TGTGCCATCAGAGACGCCCTGAACACTGAAGCTTTCTTT.

The sample holds many counts of this clonotype. V and J are TRBV27 and TRBJ1-1, with TRBD1 matching 7 bases. The V segment lost 5 bases and the J segment 3 bases; nucleotides outside the gene matches: 9. This CDR3 has 15 amino acids. CDR1 MNHEY and CDR2 SMNVEV come from the germline V gene (reference sequence). For the CDR3, the DNA is TGTGCCAGCAGTCCACGACAGGGTCGGTACACTGAAGCTTTCTTT. Its translation: CASSPRQGRYTEAFF.

This clonotype appeared many times. The V call is TRBV10-1, the J call TRBJ1-5, with 7 bases fitting TRBD1. The V and J ends lost 8 bases and 5 bases, in that order; junction bases with no gene match: 3. The CDR3 sequence is 12 residues long. From germline, CDR1 is WNHNN and CDR2 SYGVQD (reference sequence). CDR3 amino acids: CASGDSHQPQHF. CDR3 in DNA: TGCGCCAGCGGGGACAGCCATCAGCCCCAGCATTTT.

This clonotype was observed at least ten times. The rearrangement uses TRBV5-4 and TRBJ1-2; TRBD1 agrees at 7 bases. The length of the CDR3 is 14 residues. V lost 3 bases to trimming and J lost 4 bases; unmatched junction nucleotides: 6. The germline gives CDR1 SGHNT, CDR2 YYREEE (reference sequence). The CDR3 nucleotides read TGTGCCAGCAGCTCAGGGACAGTTATCTATGGCTACACCTTC. Translated, it gives CASSSGTVIYGYTF.

This clonotype has a count of ten or more. J is TRBJ2-1 and V is TRBV4-1, with a possible D match to TRBD2 (5 bases). The V gene's germline CDR1 is MGHRA and CDR2 YSYEKL. The CDR3 covers 16 residues. V was cut by 0 bases and J by 0 bases, with 9 bases left in between. CDR3 bases: TGCGCCAGCAGCCAAGATGAAGGGAGCTCCTACAATGAGCAGTTCTTC. It is translated as CASSQDEGSSYNEQFF.

The V gene is TRBV7-9, the J gene TRBJ2-5, with 8 bases aligning to TRBD1. Germline lookup yields CDR1 SEHNR and CDR2 FQNEAQ (reference sequence). Trimming took 5 bases from V and 3 from J; bases not matched to a gene: 8. The CDR3 has 15 residues. CDR3 nucleotides: TGTGCCAGCAGCCTAGAGGGACAGGCAAAAGAGACCCAGTACTTC. The encoded protein is CASSLEGQAKETQYF.

This clonotype was seen repeatedly, ten times or more. The V and J genes are TRBV7-2 and TRBJ2-3; D may be TRBD1 or TRBD2 (6 bases each). V was clipped by 6 bases and J by 4 bases, with 17 bases between them. This CDR3 is 15 amino acids long. Per germline, CDR1 SGHTA and CDR2 FQGNSA. This CDR3 is CASSPQWGAADTQYF. CDR3 DNA: TGTGCCAGCAGTCCACAGTGGGGGGCCGCAGATACGCAGTATTTT.

The chain combines TRBV19 with TRBJ2-1; D gene ambiguous. V lost 3 bases, J lost 4 bases, and 10 bases lay in between. CDR1 LNHDA and CDR2 SQIVND come from the germline V gene (reference sequence). The CDR3 runs to 14 residues. CDR3 nucleotides: TGTGCCAGTAGTATCGGGTTGGCTTACAATGAGCAGTTCTTC. This translates into CASSIGLAYNEQFF.

The chain combines TRBV25-1 with TRBJ2-2; unclear D gene. Germline CDR1 MGHDK, CDR2 SYGVNS. The CDR3 covers 14 residues. Between the trimmed V and J ends, which lost 2 bases and 3 bases, there was a span of 7 bases. The CDR3 bases are TGTGCCAGCAGTGAAACAGACTACACCGGGGAGCTGTTTTTT. Its translation: CASSETDYTGELFF.

This clonotype was detected many times. The chain links TRBV24-1 to TRBJ2-5; weak D call: TRBD1 (7 bases). From germline, CDR1 is KGHDR and CDR2 SFDVKD. V was cut by 4 bases and J by 4 bases, with 12 bases left in between. This CDR3 contains 14 residues. The CDR3 spells CATSDAGGRETQYF. The CDR3, as DNA: TGTGCCACCAGTGACGCAGGGGGGCGAGAGACCCAGTACTTC.

This clonotype was seen a few times. The rearrangement joins TRBV6-2 or TRBV6-3 to TRBJ1-5, with TRBD1 identical over 10 bases. Germline lookup yields CDR1 MNHEY and CDR2 SVGEGT. The CDR3 is made up of 19 amino acids. Losses at the gene ends were 2 bases for V and 5 bases for J; bases not matched to a gene: 15. CDR3 bases: TGTGCCAGCAGTTACCGACCACTGACAGGGGGCAAGGAGTATCAGCCCCAGCATTTT. Translating it yields CASSYRPLTGGKEYQPQHF.